The T cell receptor beta chain under discussion was sequenced for a study of shared clonotypes between healthy human individuals. CD45RO-negative, CCR7-positively selected cells formed the naive CD8 fraction, excluding terminally differentiated effector memory CD45RA+ cells. The CDR3 runs to 15 residues. Trimming removed 6 bases at V and 2 bases at J, with 16 bases between. CDR1 is MNHEY, CDR2 SVGAGI, per germline. The method was immunoSEQ multiplex PCR; TCRdb's version includes in-frame clones alone and lacks a portion of them. The sample includes about 2 million clones, roughly 94% seen only once; the top ten take 1% to 1.3%.

The sample comprised naive CD8+ T cells sorted from blood. This sequence joins TRBV6-5 and TRBJ2-5; D uncertain. The TCR comes from a man aged 18 to 35 in good health. The CDR3 DNA is TGTGCCAGCAGGATACTTGGCGGAGCTCAAGAGACCCAGTACTTC. Encoded protein: CASRILGGAQETQYF.